The clone carrying this T cell receptor (beta chain) was counted a few times. This sample stems from a study of CD8+ T cells in alopecia areata. Investigators isolated RNA and reverse transcribed it into cDNA to act as the sequencing template. Clones were read by immunoSEQ multiplex PCR, and TCRdb kept only the in-frame ones, dropping some. The sample contains a few hundred thousand clones, roughly two fifths of which appear only once. V lost 2 bases and J lost 1, with 8 bases in between. Looked up from germline, CDR1 is KGHSH and CDR2 is LQKENI. The CDR3 runs 15 residues. Treatment described: oral pan-JAK inhibitor, 5-10 mg twice daily.

The receptor comes from a human donor with alopecia areata. Sequenced here: CD4+ T cells sorted from blood, sampled at approximately week 30, from a patient treated with tofacitinib. V is TRBV18 and J is TRBJ2-2; D call uncertain. The CDR3: CASSPITRNTGELFF. The CDR3 nucleotides are TGTGCCAGCTCACCAATAACCAGGAACACCGGGGAGCTGTTTTTT.